This T cell receptor (beta chain) is drawn from a study of cytomegalovirus exposure and HLA in healthy donors. This CDR3 contains 15 residues. Looked up from germline, CDR1 is SEHNR and CDR2 is FQNEAQ (reference sequence). Trimming removed 0 bases at V and 0 bases at J, with 6 bases between. The PCR ran on 60 Vbeta and 13 Jbeta primers. Profiled with immunoSEQ multiplex PCR; TCRdb holds only in-frame clones, not every one. The sample consists of roughly 200,000 clones, around nine tenths of them appearing once. The V call is TRBV7-9, the J call TRBJ1-3; D is unresolved. The sequenced sample was PBMCs. This clonotype was sampled from a woman aged 30 to 39 in good health and CMV-seronegative. DNA for the CDR3: TGTGCCAGCAGCTTAGCTACTAACTCTGGAAACACCATATATTTT. Amino acids: CASSLATNSGNTIYF.